One sample yielded the 19 T cell receptor beta chains listed below, sequenced in a study of T cell changes during pregnancy in multiple sclerosis. Clones were sequenced by immunoSEQ multiplex PCR, and TCRdb holds only the in-frame ones, with some missing. This table holds roughly 80,000 clones, around 93% found once. The specimen comprised peripheral blood, sampled in the second trimester of pregnancy. Receptor source: a female donor with multiple sclerosis, enrolled in a pregnancy study.

The CDR3 sequence is CASSSIRDRYNEQFF. As DNA, the CDR3 is TGTGCCAGCAGTTCAATCCGGGACAGGTACAATGAGCAGTTCTTC. This rearrangement joins TRBV6-5 to TRBJ2-1, with 8 bases fitting TRBD1. Germline trimming cut 4 bases from V and 4 bases from J; bases unmatched to any gene: 6. The CDR3 is made up of 15 amino acids. Per germline, CDR1 MNHEY and CDR2 SVGAGI.

The chain combines TRBV9 with TRBJ1-3; TRBD1 matches 10 bases. This CDR3 region has 18 residues. Germline CDR1 reads SGDLS; CDR2 reads YYNGEE. The ends lost 0 bases at V and 2 bases at J; junction bases unmatched: 8. CDR3: CASSVATGTGATGNTIYF. As DNA, the CDR3 is TGTGCCAGCAGCGTAGCCACCGGGACAGGGGCAACTGGAAACACCATATATTTT.

The rearrangement links TRBV10-2 to TRBJ2-7, with 7 nucleotides matching TRBD1. Germline CDR1 is WSHSY and CDR2 is SAAADI. This CDR3 spans 14 amino acids. V lost 6 bases and J lost 2; bases outside the gene matches: 7. The CDR3 is CASRGTVGPYEQYF. For the CDR3, the DNA is TGCGCCAGCAGAGGGACAGTTGGCCCCTACGAGCAGTACTTC.

The V call is TRBV6-1, the J call TRBJ2-5; the D is unclear. Trimming removed 0 bases at V and 1 base at J, with 6 bases between. Germline lookup yields CDR1 MNHNS and CDR2 SASEGT. The CDR3 has 14 residues. The DNA of the CDR3 is TGTGCCAGCAGTGAAGCGGCAGGCCAAGAGACCCAGTACTTC. It specifies CASSEAAGQETQYF.

This chain links TRBV6-6 with TRBJ2-7; D is possibly TRBD2 (5 bases). Germline CDR1 is MNHNY and CDR2 is SVGAGI (reference sequence). The V end lost 6 bases, the J end lost 5 bases, and 17 bases lay between the germline ends. This CDR3 region has 14 residues. CDR3 DNA sequence: TGTGCCAGCAGACTCTCTACTGGGAGCAACGAGCAGTACTTC. Protein product: CASRLSTGSNEQYF.

This clone was detected only once. The rearrangement uses TRBV18 and TRBJ2-5; TRBD1 matches at 10 bases. The CDR3 extends over 15 amino acids. Germline CDR1 and CDR2: KGHSH and LQKENI. J was trimmed by 5 bases and V by 5 bases; bases with no gene match: 8. CDR3 DNA: TGTGCCAGCTCAACAATGACAGGGGGCGTTGAGACCCAGTACTTC. This codes for CASSTMTGGVETQYF.

The CDR3 is CASRPVGAGTGELFF. The DNA of the CDR3 is TGTGCCAGTCGGCCGGTGGGGGCTGGCACCGGGGAGCTGTTTTTT. The rearrangement uses TRBV6-1 and TRBJ2-2, with a tentative D call TRBD1 (6 bases). V shed 9 bases and J shed 4 bases, with 18 bases lying between them. Germline V lookup: CDR1 MNHNS, CDR2 SASEGT. This CDR3 region has 15 residues.

The chain couples TRBV7-8 to TRBJ2-1, with 7 bases aligning to TRBD2. CDR3 length equals 17 residues. Germline CDR1 reads SGHVS; CDR2 reads FQNEAQ. V gave up 3 bases and J gave up 7 bases; unmatched junction bases: 15. The CDR3 sequence is CASSFVGTQDGRNEQFF. CDR3 coding DNA: TGTGCCAGCAGCTTTGTTGGGACGCAGGACGGGAGGAATGAGCAGTTCTTC.

The chain has TRBV4-2 and TRBJ2-7; 8 nucleotides align to TRBD2. V lost 2 bases and J lost 4; bases outside the gene matches: 10. The germline CDR1 and CDR2 sequences are LGHNA and YNFKEQ. The CDR3 contains 16 residues. The CDR3: CASSQSGGGAGYEQYF. Written as DNA, the CDR3 is TGTGCCAGCAGCCAAAGCGGGGGAGGGGCCGGGTACGAGCAGTACTTC.

The V and J genes are TRBV27 and TRBJ1-1; D remains unclear. CDR3 length: 13 amino acids. The germline gives CDR1 MNHEY, CDR2 SMNVEV (reference sequence). Trimming shortened V by 0 bases and J by 2 bases, and 4 bases separated the two germline ends. The CDR3 coding sequence is TGTGCCAGCAGTTTATCCCGTAACACTGAAGCTTTCTTT. Translated, it gives CASSLSRNTEAFF.

This sequence joins TRBV4-1 and TRBJ2-1; 7 bases map to TRBD1. With V trimmed by 4 bases and J by 6 bases, 6 bases remained unmatched. There are 14 residues in the CDR3. Per germline, CDR1 MGHRA and CDR2 YSYEKL. CDR3 sequence: CASSLYDRANEQFF. In nucleotides, the CDR3 is TGCGCCAGCAGCCTCTACGACAGGGCCAATGAGCAGTTCTTC.

The rearrangement uses TRBV9 and TRBJ2-2; 7 bases map to TRBD2. CDR3 length: 16 residues. Germline CDR1 SGDLS, CDR2 YYNGEE. The trim removed 4 bases at V and 5 bases at J, leaving 11 bases unmatched. CDR3 DNA: TGTGCCAGCAGCCTGACTAGCACCTCGAGGACCGGGGAGCTGTTTTTT. This translates into CASSLTSTSRTGELFF.

This clone was recorded only once. This chain joins TRBV5-5 and TRBJ1-1, with D possibly being TRBD1 (5 bases). Germline loops: CDR1 SGHKS, CDR2 YYEKEE (reference sequence). The germline V and J ends were trimmed by 10 bases and 1 base, with 14 bases remaining between them. The CDR3 spans 13 residues. CDR3 in amino acids: CASQGGQNTEAFF. The CDR3 nucleotides are TGTGCCTCCCAAGGTGGACAGAACACTGAAGCTTTCTTT. Drawing the rest from reference TRBV5-5 and TRBJ1-1, the complete variable domain is DAGVTQSPTHLIKTRGQQVTLRCSPISGHKSVSWYQQVLGQGPQFIFQYYEKEERGRGNFPDRFSARQFPNYSSELNVNALLLGDSALYLCASQGGQNTEAFFGQGTRLTVV.

The chain recombines TRBV6-5 with TRBJ1-1; D remains unclear. The CDR3 is 15 amino acids. V was pared by 0 bases and J by 5 bases, with 13 bases between. Germline-derived CDR1 and CDR2 are MNHEY and SVGAGI. The CDR3 DNA follows: TGTGCCAGCAGTTACTCGGTAGCGTTTGGGACTGAAGCTTTCTTT. It yields the protein CASSYSVAFGTEAFF.

The chain links TRBV19 to TRBJ1-5, with 7 positions matching TRBD1. With 1 base clipped from V and 2 bases from J, the junction kept 11 bases outside the gene matches. Germline values: CDR1 LNHDA, CDR2 SQIVND (reference sequence). The CDR3 sequence is 18 residues long. The CDR3 bases are TGTGCCAGTAGTATAGGGATCTTACTCAGGGGGGGCAATCAGCCCCAGCATTTT. Amino acid sequence: CASSIGILLRGGNQPQHF. Filled out from reference TRBV19 and TRBJ1-5, the complete variable domain reads DGGITQSPKYLFRKEGQNVTLSCEQNLNHDAMYWYRQDPGQGLRLIYYSQIVNDFQKGDIAEGYSVSREKKESFPLTVTSAQKNPTAFYLCASSIGILLRGGNQPQHFGDGTRLSIL.

The chain recombines TRBV6-6 with TRBJ1-2, with D maybe TRBD1 (5 bases). The CDR3 consists of 13 residues. The germline V and J ends were trimmed by 8 bases and 2 bases, with 12 bases remaining between them. Germline loops: CDR1 MNHNY, CDR2 SVGAGI (reference sequence). The CDR3 spells CASGPGPNYGYTF. The CDR3 DNA reads TGTGCCAGCGGCCCAGGGCCCAACTATGGCTACACCTTC.

For this clone: Relative to the germline gene, one junction end is altered; a read error may explain this. The chain links TRBV6-1 to TRBJ2-3; 8 nucleotides line up with TRBD2. From germline, CDR1 is MNHNS and CDR2 SASEGT. The CDR3 loop spans 18 amino acids. CDR3 sequence: CASREGLAGDPTADTQYF. The CDR3 DNA follows: TGTGCCAGCAGGGAAGGGCTAGCGGGCGACCCTACCGCAGATACGCAGTATTTT.

This clone was recorded once. The J gene is TRBJ2-1, the V gene TRBV2, with a weak D call TRBD1 (5 bases). Germline V gene sequence: CDR1 SNHLY, CDR2 FYNNEI. This CDR3 has 15 amino acids. Trimming pared 2 bases from V and 0 bases from J, leaving 8 bases between. Here the CDR3 DNA reads TGTGCCAGCAGTGAAATAACAGGCTCCTACAATGAGCAGTTCTTC. This sequence encodes CASSEITGSYNEQFF. Complete variable domain (other parts from reference TRBV2 and TRBJ2-1): EPEVTQTPSHQVTQMGQEVILRCVPISNHLYFYWYRQILGQKVEFLVSFYNNEISEKSEIFDDQFSVERPDGSNFTLKIRSTKLEDSAMYFCASSEITGSYNEQFFGPGTRLTVL.

About this clone: At one end the junction does not follow the germline gene, possibly because of a read error. V is TRBV5-6 and J is TRBJ2-7; 7 bases are a match to TRBD1. The CDR3 spans 14 residues. Per germline, CDR1 SGHDT and CDR2 YYEEEE. The CDR3 DNA reads TGTGCCAGCAGCCCAGGGACAGCCGCCTACGTGCAGTACTTC. Translation gives CASSPGTAAYVQYF. The variable domain in full, completed from reference TRBV5-6 and TRBJ2-7, reads DAGVTQSPTHLIKTRGQQVTLRCSPKSGHDTVSWYQQALGQGPQFIFQYYEEEERQRGNFPDRFSGHQFPNYSSELNVNALLLGDSALYLCASSPGTAAYVQYFGPGTRLTVT.